This T cell receptor (beta chain) came from a study of cytomegalovirus exposure and HLA in healthy donors. The study, taken as a whole, reports: Researchers counted around 180 TCR beta chains as cytomegalovirus-associated. A reported reduction in N-insertions relative to the roughly 700-donor mean was seen in an Asian-associated ancestry cluster in a later analysis. High specificity and sensitivity for cytomegalovirus status were reported for the classifier.

Worth noting for this clone: Its antigen is still unknown.

CDR1 and CDR2 (germline): SEHNR, FQNEAQ (reference sequence). With 1 base clipped from V and 4 bases from J, the junction kept 1 base outside the gene matches. The CDR3 runs 15 residues. Each donor was healthy, and each was a bone marrow donor. Primers for the PCR totalled 60 Vbeta and 13 Jbeta. Generated by immunoSEQ multiplex PCR, the TCRdb table keeps only in-frame clones and is missing some. The sample carries more than 80,000 clones, about 70% recorded once. This TCR came from a female donor in good health and CMV-seronegative. The sample was PBMCs. This chain connects TRBV7-9 to TRBJ2-2, with 9 positions matching TRBD2. The CDR3 protein is CASSLDSGSTGELFF. Here the CDR3 DNA reads TGTGCCAGCAGCTTAGATAGCGGGAGCACCGGGGAGCTGTTTTTT.